This T cell receptor (beta chain) derives from a study of T cell responses to AZD1222 COVID-19 vaccine (dated by TCRdb to about 2021). Study-wide context: TCR sequencing was performed for roughly 240 trial participants, of whom about 200 were given two doses of AZD1222 and approximately 25 were given two doses of MenACWY control vaccine. Trial participants were enrolled by age into subgroups of 18-55, 56-69 and 70-plus years, and around 140, 26 and 57 TCR-sequenced participants, respectively, were included in these subgroups. What the study reported, not specific to this receptor: Conclusions about previously exposed vaccinees were limited because only a handful of AZD1222 recipients were SARS-CoV-2 seropositive at baseline. The 56-69-year group was small, and its depth increase did not reach significance, likely because of low power. Reportedly, close to half of the unique spike-specific TCRs recognized epitopes lying outside the regions that are mutated in the B.1.351 and B.1.1.7 variants. Vaccine-associated CD4 TCRs spanned the whole spike protein, with dominant responses in regions 160-218 and 743-854. Most participants were white British and females outnumbered males, and the authors suggested that clonal diversity may have been underestimated. No day 14 peak-response samples were available, so repertoires were characterized only after the peak T cell response. Spike-specific TCR breadth and depth rose significantly after two AZD1222 doses compared with day 0 and with MenACWY recipients.

From its cysteine to its phenylalanine, the CDR3 spans 16 amino acids. Here the CDR3 DNA is all that survives: 48 bases in frame from base 1. CDR1 and CDR2 are read off the germline V gene as SGHRS and YFSETQ. Trimming accounts for 2 bases at V and 4 bases at J, while the number of junction bases matched to no gene is 9. The CDR3 regions of human TCRbeta chains were subjected to immunosequencing. As for the original processing: TCRs in the repertoires were matched against a reference library of SARS-CoV-2-specific TCRs that had been generated with the MIRA antigen-specificity platform. Breadth meant the fraction of unique TCRs that were SARS-CoV-2-associated, whereas depth meant the fraction of total T cells that were SARS-CoV-2-associated. Using the MIRA data, each spike-specific TCR was mapped to the spike region that the TCR reacts to and placed in a CD4 or CD8 class. Log10-transformed breadth and depth values were compared by one-way ANOVA with Sidak's multiple comparisons tests. In TCRdb, the immuneACCESS table is reduced to in-frame sequences with V and J assigned. These tables do not hold every clone; where another copy was compared, an unresolved V gene accounts for under half, and the others remain unexplained. The DNA gave D and trimming, while V, J and clone size come from that table. Across this sample there are 150,000 to 200,000 clones, with roughly nine tenths seen only once. The top ten hold 1.3% of the sample.

Concerning this clone: Its antigen specificity is not known. No clone much larger than this one lies a single base away; base qualities are absent.

The time point label, read with the paper, signifies: about 28 days (+/-7) after the second vaccine dose. Because spike-specific TCR depth and breadth did not differ between the two schedules, AZD1222 recipients who got a second dose at roughly 4 weeks were pooled with those who got a second dose at roughly 12 weeks. Vaccinee samples were obtained from the UK trials COV001 and COV002, which included a single-blind randomized controlled phase 2/3 trial of AZD1222 (ChAdOx1 nCoV-19) in healthy adults. Trial participant PBMC samples were collected at day 0 and day 28 after the second dose for TCRbeta chain sequencing.

The source was peripheral blood, collected 28 days after the second AZD1222 dose. The TCR originated in an adult who received the AZD1222 COVID-19 vaccine. The chain is encoded by TRBV5-1 joined to TRBJ1-5, with TRBD1 identical over 7 junction bases. The CDR3 here reads CASSFDRAVRNQPQHF. The DNA sequence is TGCGCCAGCAGCTTTGACAGGGCCGTACGAAATCAGCCCCAGCATTTT.